This T cell receptor (beta chain) was identified during a study of PD-L1 blockade in urothelial cancer listed by TCRdb under 2017. In the study overall: All patients started therapy in the mid-2010s and received atezolizumab 1,200 mg intravenously every 3 weeks. Blood samples yielded a median of about 150,000 T cells and roughly 80,000 unique TCRs, with median clonality around 0.083. Pretreatment tumor samples, along with matched peripheral blood collected serially before and after atezolizumab treatment, underwent TCR sequencing. In the same patients, pretreatment tumors underwent whole exome sequencing and RNA sequencing in addition to TCR sequencing. Pretreatment blood TCR-seq was available for 30 or so patients, at least one posttreatment blood collection was obtained for around 25 patients, and tumor TCR-seq was available for around 25 patients. Durable clinical benefit was achieved by nine patients and was not achieved by 20 patients. An ECOG performance status of 0 or 1 was recorded for the patients, and 0 to 3 prior chemotherapy regimens had been received by the patients. About 90% of the 29 patients were identified as males with urothelial cancer of bladder origin, and a prior smoking history was reported by 18 of 29 patients. Progression-free survival longer than 6 months counted as durable clinical benefit, and TCR features were additionally tested against both progression-free and overall survival. Blood samples were analyzed 3 weeks after the start of treatment (second dose) and 6 weeks after the start of treatment. The study, an exploratory multi-omic analysis, examined somatic, immune and clinical correlates of response to PD-L1 blockade with atezolizumab in urothelial cancer.

V gives up 0 bases and J gives up 4 bases, and the segment between their germline ends measures 9 bases. Reading from cysteine to phenylalanine, the CDR3 counts 14 amino acids. Here the CDR3 DNA is all that survives: 42 bases in frame from base 1. For CDR1 and CDR2, the germline V gene lists SGHAT and FQNNGV. Comment on this clone: No antigen is known for it. No base quality values were provided; no much bigger clone lies one nucleotide off.

Synthetic TCR analog templates were spiked into each PCR to estimate absolute template abundance from read counts. TCRbeta CDR3 regions were amplified from genomic DNA with bias-controlled V and J gene primers using the immunoSEQ assay. Rearranged TCRbeta segments were sequenced at approximately 20X coverage. The original pipeline was this. Sequencing errors were corrected by clustering, and CDR3s were annotated against IMGT so that V, D and J genes could be assigned. Downstream analyses used only productive TCRbeta rearrangements, leaving out any out-of-frame or stop-codon sequences. To compute clonality, Shannon entropy was normalized by the log of the number of unique productive sequences and then subtracted from one. Fisher's exact test with Benjamini-Hochberg correction, at a threshold of adjusted p below 0.01, was used to find clones that differed between time points or between blood and tumor. The source is immuneACCESS, and TCRdb retained only in-frame sequences with V and J called. Part of the clones is not carried over; for the studies checked, unresolved V genes explain less than half of this, and the remainder is unexplained. The DNA gave D and trimming, while V, J and clone size come from that table. Here the sample has about 45,000 clones; approximately 78% occur a single time. Of the sample, less than 15% falls within the top ten clones.

Findings and caveats that apply to the study as a whole: Because the sample size was small (n = 29) and many of the analyses were exploratory, the results are meant to be hypothesis-generating. A pretreatment peripheral blood TCR clonality below the median was linked to improved progression-free and overall survival. Greater expansion of tumor-associated TCR clones in peripheral blood 3 weeks after the start of treatment was observed in patients with durable benefit (n of about 20, p = 0.022).

Explained via the paper, the time point label denotes: peripheral blood 6 weeks after treatment start. The cohort comprised 29 patients with locally advanced or metastatic urothelial carcinoma treated at Memorial Sloan Kettering on a trial protocol. Peripheral blood mononuclear cells were collected pretreatment and during treatment, at between 1 and 8 total time points per patient. The Qiagen DNeasy Blood extraction kit was used to purify genomic DNA from total PBMCs and tumor samples. PBMCs were collected pretreatment and during treatment, and were isolated and stored as previously described. The TCR comes from a man aged 55 to 69 with urothelial cancer. This sequence uses TRBV11-2 and TRBJ1-2, with the D gene call left open. The source material was PBMCs, sampled around atezolizumab (anti-PD-L1) treatment. The base sequence is TGTGCCAGCAGCTTAGAGGGCCTAAGCTATGGCTACACCTTC. The encoded protein is CASSLEGLSYGYTF. The reference TRBV11-2 and TRBJ1-2 proteins fill in what lies around the CDR3, so the full variable domain reads EAGVAQSPRYKIIEKRQSVAFWCNPISGHATLYWYQQILGQGPKLLIQFQNNGVVDDSQLPKDRFSAERLKGVDSTLKIQPAKLEDSAVYLCASSLEGLSYGYTFGSGTRLTVV.